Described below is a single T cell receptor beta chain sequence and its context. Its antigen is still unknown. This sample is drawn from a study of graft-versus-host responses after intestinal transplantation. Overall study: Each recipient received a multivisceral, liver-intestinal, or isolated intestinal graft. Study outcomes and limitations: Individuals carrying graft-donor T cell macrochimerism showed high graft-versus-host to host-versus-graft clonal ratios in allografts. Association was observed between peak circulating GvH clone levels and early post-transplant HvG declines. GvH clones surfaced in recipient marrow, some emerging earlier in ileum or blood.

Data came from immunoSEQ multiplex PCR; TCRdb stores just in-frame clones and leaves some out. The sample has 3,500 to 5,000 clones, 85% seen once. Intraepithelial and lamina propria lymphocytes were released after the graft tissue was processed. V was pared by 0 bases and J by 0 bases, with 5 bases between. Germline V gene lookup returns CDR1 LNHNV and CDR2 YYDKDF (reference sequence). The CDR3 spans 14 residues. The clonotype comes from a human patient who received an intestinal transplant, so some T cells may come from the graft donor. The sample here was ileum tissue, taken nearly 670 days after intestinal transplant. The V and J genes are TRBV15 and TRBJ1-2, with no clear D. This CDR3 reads CATSRESTNYGYTF. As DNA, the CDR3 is TGTGCCACCAGCAGAGAATCTACTAACTATGGCTACACCTTC.